The rows below give T cell receptor beta chains drawn from one sample of a study of OX40 agonist ivuxolimab in advanced cancers. TCRdb's table, derived via immunoSEQ multiplex PCR, lists solely in-frame clones and lacks some. The repertoire includes fewer than 50,000 clones, 89% of them detected once, and about a sixth sits in the top ten. The sequenced sample was CD4+ or CD8+ T cells sorted from blood, obtained in a trial of the OX40 agonist ivuxolimab. The receptors stem from an adult with an advanced solid tumor such as melanoma, head and neck, liver or kidney cancer. Both conserved end residues are part of each CDR3. The D gene is left open where the match is weak. Clone size, where shown, is once, few, many, or a class for clones that have expanded.

v_gene	abundance	d_gene	j_gene	CDR3aa	CDR3nt
TRBV6-5	once	-	TRBJ2-7	CASSEWAYEQYF	TGTGCCAGCAGTGAATGGGCCTACGAGCAGTACTTC
TRBV9	-	-	TRBJ2-1	CASSAMNEQFF	TGTGCCAGCAGCGCGATGAATGAGCAGTTCTTC
TRBV5-1	-	TRBD1	TRBJ2-3	CASSFGTGLLDTQYF	TGCGCCAGCAGCTTTGGGACAGGGTTGTTGGATACGCAGTATTTT
TRBV14	few	-	TRBJ2-1	CASSQGKGLANEQFF	TGTGCCAGCAGCCAAGGAAAGGGGTTGGCCAATGAGCAGTTCTTC
TRBV19	-	-	TRBJ1-1	CASSAGPEAFF	TGTGCCAGTAGTGCCGGTCCTGAAGCTTTCTTT
TRBV4-1	-	-	TRBJ2-7	CASSQVLVGYEQYF	TGCGCCAGCAGCCAAGTTCTAGTCGGGTACGAGCAGTACTTC
TRBV27	-	-	TRBJ2-5	CASSPYTRGETQYF	TGTGCCAGCAGTCCCTATACTAGGGGGGAGACCCAGTACTTC
TRBV10-2	-	-	TRBJ1-2	CASSEDSPYGYTF	TGCGCCAGCAGTGAAGATTCCCCCTATGGCTACACCTTC
TRBV11-2	-	-	TRBJ2-6	CASSLDIGLSGANVLTF	TGTGCCAGCAGCTTAGATATAGGTCTCTCTGGGGCCAACGTCCTGACTTTC
TRBV10-3	-	-	TRBJ1-2	CAIRGRGYGYTF	TGTGCCATCAGGGGCAGGGGCTATGGCTACACCTTC
TRBV19	-	-	TRBJ1-5	CASHPGGNQPQHF	TGTGCCAGTCATCCGGGAGGGAATCAGCCCCAGCATTTT
TRBV5-1	-	-	TRBJ1-1	CASSLAAQAFF	TGCGCCAGCAGCTTGGCAGCCCAAGCTTTCTTT
TRBV7-9	-	TRBD1	TRBJ2-7	CASSLGGTVFSSYEQYF	TGTGCCAGCAGCTTAGGGGGGACAGTCTTTTCCTCCTACGAGCAGTACTTC
TRBV21-1	-	-	TRBJ1-2	CASRPNRDYGYTF	TGTGCCAGCAGACCTAACAGGGACTATGGCTACACCTTC
TRBV19	-	TRBD2	TRBJ2-1	CASSIKRGGPNEQFF	TGTGCCAGTAGTATAAAGCGGGGGGGCCCGAATGAGCAGTTCTTC
TRBV9	-	-	TRBJ2-7	CASSGGNSYEQYF	TGTGCCAGCAGCGGTGGGAACTCCTACGAGCAGTACTTC
TRBV13	-	-	TRBJ2-5	CASSFGAGQETQYF	TGTGCCAGCAGCTTTGGGGCGGGGCAAGAGACCCAGTACTTC
TRBV6-5	-	-	TRBJ2-5	CASSYVAGEETQYF	TGTGCCAGCAGTTACGTGGCAGGGGAAGAGACCCAGTACTTC
TRBV28	-	TRBD2	TRBJ2-3	CASSPLKPPNLSGGGTDTQYF	TGTGCCAGCAGTCCCCTTAAGCCCCCTAACCTTAGCGGGGGGGGCACAGATACGCAGTATTTT
TRBV5-4	-	-	TRBJ1-5	CASSLDDNQPQHF	TGTGCCAGCAGCTTGGATGACAATCAGCCCCAGCATTTT
TRBV6-5	-	TRBD1	TRBJ1-6	CASSYGMTGADSPLHF	TGTGCCAGCAGTTACGGGATGACAGGGGCGGATTCACCCCTCCACTTT
TRBV7-9	-	-	TRBJ2-1	CASSPRGGNEQFF	TGTGCCAGCAGCCCTAGGGGGGGGAATGAGCAGTTCTTC
TRBV6-6	few	TRBD1	TRBJ1-3	CASNDRGLRNTIYF	TGTGCCAGCAATGACAGGGGGTTGAGAAACACCATATATTTT
TRBV28	-	-	TRBJ2-7	CASSLGGYEQYF	TGTGCCAGCAGTTTGGGGGGTTACGAGCAGTACTTC
TRBV9	-	TRBD1	TRBJ2-1	CASSGNRGQEFF	TGTGCCAGCAGCGGGAACAGGGGGCAGGAGTTCTTC
TRBV19	-	TRBD1	TRBJ1-4	CASSLVSGQIDEKLFF	TGTGCCAGTAGTTTGGTATCGGGACAGATTGATGAAAAACTGTTTTTT
TRBV5-8	-	TRBD1	TRBJ1-4	CASRDRVIEKLFF	TGTGCCAGCAGGGACAGGGTCATTGAAAAACTGTTTTTT
TRBV9	-	-	TRBJ1-1	CASSPNGGVGTEAFF	TGTGCCAGCAGCCCCAATGGGGGGGTAGGGACTGAAGCTTTCTTT
TRBV6-4	-	-	TRBJ1-1	CASSASSNTEAFF	TGTGCCAGCAGTGCGAGTTCGAACACTGAAGCTTTCTTT
TRBV11-2	-	-	TRBJ1-1	CASSLGVVGNTEAFF	TGTGCCAGCAGCTTAGGAGTGGTAGGGAACACTGAAGCTTTCTTT
TRBV15	-	-	TRBJ1-2	CATREQGSLYGYTF	TGTGCCACCAGGGAACAGGGATCCCTATATGGCTACACCTTC
TRBV5-8	-	TRBD2	TRBJ2-4	CASSFSGGRDIQYF	TGTGCCAGCAGCTTTTCGGGGGGAAGGGACATTCAGTACTTC
TRBV7-6	-	TRBD2	TRBJ2-1	CASSLRAGAHNEQFF	TGTGCCAGCAGCTTAAGGGCGGGAGCCCACAATGAGCAGTTCTTC
TRBV7-2	-	-	TRBJ1-1	CASSPRGRLTEAFF	TGTGCCAGCAGCCCCAGGGGCAGGCTCACTGAAGCTTTCTTT
TRBV10-3	-	-	TRBJ2-7	CAIAQGSGEQYF	TGTGCCATCGCACAGGGCTCCGGCGAGCAGTACTTC
TRBV19	-	-	TRBJ1-3	CASSPSGGGNTIYF	TGTGCCAGTTCGCCAAGTGGGGGTGGAAACACCATATATTTT
TRBV6-5	once	-	TRBJ1-5	CASSYGGNQPQHF	TGTGCCAGCAGTTACGGGGGGAATCAGCCCCAGCATTTT
TRBV4-1	-	TRBD1	TRBJ1-1	CASRPRQGAHTEAFF	TGCGCCAGCAGGCCACGACAGGGGGCGCACACTGAAGCTTTCTTT